This record looks at one TCR beta chain sequence and its context. Its specific antigen is unknown. The input lacks base qualities; no much larger clone sits a single base away. Another Seattle source contributed samples from volunteer blood donors who had recovered from COVID-19. Collaborating institutions collected whole blood in K2EDTA tubes following their own protocols. For TCRbeta analysis, collaborators shipped samples in one of three forms: frozen whole blood, isolated PBMCs, or DNA extracted from either of those sample types. The sample belongs to a study of blood T cell repertoires in COVID-19 (dated by TCRdb to 2018 to 2021). Concerning the study at large: Collaborator samples came from the United States, Italy and Spain and covered acute and convalescent phases of COVID-19. The prospective study material was composed of cDNA or gDNA derived from T cells, B-cell-depleted T cells, or PBMCs. Subjects who had been exposed to COVID-19, were actively infected with it, or had recovered from it provided the deeply sampled blood TCRbeta repertoires that made up the dataset. The repertoires were released in a freely available public database meant as a resource for research on the immune response to SARS-CoV-2. The samples were drawn from the first 160 participants of the ongoing ImmuneRACE study and from 1,254 subjects provided by 6 global collaborators. The sample metadata nearly always contained a de-identified subject ID, COVID-19 status, age in years and sex. Where available, HLA class I and class II types were taken from metadata supplied by the sample provider and were not determined by assay-based typing.

For this chain, trimming is 6 bases at the V end and 8 bases at the J end, and the number of junction bases without a gene match is 13. CDR1 SNHLY and CDR2 FYNNEI are derived from the germline V gene. From the cysteine through the phenylalanine, the CDR3 covers 15 amino acids. Only the CDR3 region is kept as DNA, spanning 45 bases read in frame from base 1. TCRbeta CDR3 regions were amplified from genomic DNA by means of the immunoSEQ Assay, a bias-controlled multiplex PCR. In the authors' own workflow: Within the assay, amplification of reference gene primers was used to estimate how many nucleated cells each sample contained. To quantify the absolute abundance of each unique TCRbeta CDR3 rearrangement, sequence reads were collapsed and filtered. For each sample, productive Simpson clonality was calculated by taking the square root of Simpson's diversity index across productive rearrangements. Here the immuneACCESS table is served through TCRdb, limited to in-frame sequences with V and J called. Missing clones are a known gap in these copies; in checked studies unresolved V genes cover under half, and the rest lacks a known reason. The V and J calls and clone size are taken from that table; D and trimming were inferred from the DNA. Across this sample there are 200,000 to 300,000 clones, with 80% to 90% seen only once. More than 1.3% of the sample is held by the ten biggest clonotypes.

What the authors observed across the whole study: The amount of clinical and demographic metadata varied by source and participant and was provided uncurated.

Here the chain combines TRBV2 and TRBJ2-5, with TRBD1 matching 9 junction bases. Sequencing was performed on peripheral blood. This TCR derives from a woman aged 40 to 55 who had recovered from COVID-19. The DNA is TGTGCCAGCAGCGCCCAGGGACAGGGTAATCCAACCCAGTACTTC. Translated, this is CASSAQGQGNPTQYF.